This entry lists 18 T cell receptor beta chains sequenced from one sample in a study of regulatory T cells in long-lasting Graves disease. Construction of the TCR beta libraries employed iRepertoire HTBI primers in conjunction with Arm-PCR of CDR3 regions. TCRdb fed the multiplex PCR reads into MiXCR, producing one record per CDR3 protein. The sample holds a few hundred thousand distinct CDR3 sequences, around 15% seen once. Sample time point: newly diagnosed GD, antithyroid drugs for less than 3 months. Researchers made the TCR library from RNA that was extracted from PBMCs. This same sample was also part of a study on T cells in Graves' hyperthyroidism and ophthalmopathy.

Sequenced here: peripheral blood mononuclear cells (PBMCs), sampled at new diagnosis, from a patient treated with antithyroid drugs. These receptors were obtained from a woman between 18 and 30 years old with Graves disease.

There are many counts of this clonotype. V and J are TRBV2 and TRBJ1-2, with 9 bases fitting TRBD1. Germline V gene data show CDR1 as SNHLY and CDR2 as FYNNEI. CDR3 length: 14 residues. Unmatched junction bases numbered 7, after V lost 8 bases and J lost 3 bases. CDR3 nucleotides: TGTGCCAGCGGTGGGGACAGGGCTCACTATGGCTACACCTTC. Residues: CASGGDRAHYGYTF.

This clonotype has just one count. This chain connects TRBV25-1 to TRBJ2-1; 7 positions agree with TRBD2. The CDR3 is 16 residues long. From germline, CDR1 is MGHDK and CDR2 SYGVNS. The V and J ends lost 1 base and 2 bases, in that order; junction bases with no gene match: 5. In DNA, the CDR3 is TGTGCCAGCAGTGAATCAGGGACTACGCCCTACAATGAGCAGTTCTTC. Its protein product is CASSESGTTPYNEQFF.

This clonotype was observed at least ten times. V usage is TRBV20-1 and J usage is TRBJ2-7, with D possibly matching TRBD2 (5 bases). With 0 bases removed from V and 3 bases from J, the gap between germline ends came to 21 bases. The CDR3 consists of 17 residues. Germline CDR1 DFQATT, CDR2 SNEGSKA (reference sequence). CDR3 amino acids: CSARDLFDGVKIYEQYF. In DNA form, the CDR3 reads TGCAGTGCTAGAGATCTTTTCGACGGGGTGAAGATCTACGAGCAGTACTTC.

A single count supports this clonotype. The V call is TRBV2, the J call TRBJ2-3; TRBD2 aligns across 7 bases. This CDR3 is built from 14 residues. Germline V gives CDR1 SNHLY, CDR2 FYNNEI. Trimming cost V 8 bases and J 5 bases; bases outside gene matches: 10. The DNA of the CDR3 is TGTGCCAGCTGCGCGGACGGGGGGTTAGATACGCAGTATTTT. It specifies CASCADGGLDTQYF.

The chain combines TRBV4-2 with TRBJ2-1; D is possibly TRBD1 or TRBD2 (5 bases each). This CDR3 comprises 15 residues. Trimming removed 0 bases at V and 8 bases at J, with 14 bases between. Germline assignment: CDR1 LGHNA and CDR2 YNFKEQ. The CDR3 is CASSQETGTPDEQFF. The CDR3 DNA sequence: TGTGCCAGCAGCCAAGAAACCGGGACCCCCGATGAGCAGTTCTTC.

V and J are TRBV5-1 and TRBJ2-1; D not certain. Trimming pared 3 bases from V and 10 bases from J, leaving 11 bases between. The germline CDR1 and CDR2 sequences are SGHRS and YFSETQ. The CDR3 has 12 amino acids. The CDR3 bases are TGCGCCAGCAGCTCACTCTCGGCAGAGCAGTTCTTC. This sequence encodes CASSSLSAEQFF.

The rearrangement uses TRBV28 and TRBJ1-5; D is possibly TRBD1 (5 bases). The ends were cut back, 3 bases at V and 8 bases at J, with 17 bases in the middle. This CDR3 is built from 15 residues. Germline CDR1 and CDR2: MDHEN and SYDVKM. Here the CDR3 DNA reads TGTGCCAGCAGTTTTACCGGGGGTCGGCGGAAGCCCCAGCATTTT. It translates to CASSFTGGRRKPQHF. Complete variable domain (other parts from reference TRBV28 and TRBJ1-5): DVKVTQSSRYLVKRTGEKVFLECVQDMDHENMFWYRQDPGLGLRLIYFSYDVKMKEKGDIPEGYSVSREKKERFSLILESASTNQTSMYLCASSFTGGRRKPQHFGDGTRLSIL.

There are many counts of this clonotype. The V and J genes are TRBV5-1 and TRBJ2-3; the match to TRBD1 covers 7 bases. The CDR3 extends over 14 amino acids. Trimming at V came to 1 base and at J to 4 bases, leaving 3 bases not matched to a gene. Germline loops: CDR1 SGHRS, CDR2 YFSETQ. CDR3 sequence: CASSLRQGPDTQYF. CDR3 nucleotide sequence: TGCGCCAGCAGCTTGAGACAGGGCCCAGATACGCAGTATTTT.

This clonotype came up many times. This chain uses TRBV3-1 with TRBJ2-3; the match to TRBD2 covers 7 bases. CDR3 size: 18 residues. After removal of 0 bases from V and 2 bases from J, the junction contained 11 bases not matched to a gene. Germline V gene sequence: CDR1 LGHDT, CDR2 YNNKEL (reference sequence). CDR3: CASSQEPGTTGYTDTQYF. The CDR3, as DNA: TGTGCCAGCAGCCAAGAACCGGGGACTACCGGGTACACAGATACGCAGTATTTT.

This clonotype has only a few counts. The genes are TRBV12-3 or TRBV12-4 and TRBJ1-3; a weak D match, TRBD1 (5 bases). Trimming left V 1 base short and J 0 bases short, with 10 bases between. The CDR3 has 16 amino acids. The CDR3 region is CASSLGGHISGNTIYF. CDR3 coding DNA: TGTGCCAGCAGTTTAGGAGGACACATCTCTGGAAACACCATATATTTT.

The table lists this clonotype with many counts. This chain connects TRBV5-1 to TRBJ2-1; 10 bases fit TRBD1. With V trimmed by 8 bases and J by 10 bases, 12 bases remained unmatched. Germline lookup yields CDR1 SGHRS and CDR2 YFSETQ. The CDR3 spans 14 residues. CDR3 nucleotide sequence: TGCGCCAGTCTAAGGACAGGGGGAATTGAGGAGCAGTTCTTC. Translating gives CASLRTGGIEEQFF. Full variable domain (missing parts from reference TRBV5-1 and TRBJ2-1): KAGVTQTPRYLIKTRGQQVTLSCSPISGHRSVSWYQQTPGQGLQFLFEYFSETQRNKGNFPGRFSGRQFSNSRSEMNVSTLELGDSALYLCASLRTGGIEEQFFGPGTRLTVL.

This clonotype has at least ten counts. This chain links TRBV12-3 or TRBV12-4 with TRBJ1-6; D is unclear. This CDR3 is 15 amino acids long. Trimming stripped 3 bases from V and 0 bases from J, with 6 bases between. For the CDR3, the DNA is TGTGCCAGCAGTTTCGAAAGCTCCTATAATTCACCCCTCCACTTT. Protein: CASSFESSYNSPLHF.

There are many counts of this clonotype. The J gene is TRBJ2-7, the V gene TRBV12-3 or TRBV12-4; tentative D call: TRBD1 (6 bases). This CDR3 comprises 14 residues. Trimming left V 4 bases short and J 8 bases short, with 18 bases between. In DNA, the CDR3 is TGTGCCAGCAGTTCCCATACACACCAGGGGAAGCAGTACTTC. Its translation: CASSSHTHQGKQYF.

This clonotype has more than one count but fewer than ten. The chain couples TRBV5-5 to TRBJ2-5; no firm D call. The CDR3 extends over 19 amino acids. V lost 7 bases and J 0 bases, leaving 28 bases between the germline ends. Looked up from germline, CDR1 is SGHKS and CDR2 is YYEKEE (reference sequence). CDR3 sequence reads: CASEFGLEATAKYQETQYF. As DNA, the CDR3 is TGTGCCAGCGAGTTTGGGCTTGAAGCAACAGCGAAGTACCAAGAGACCCAGTACTTC.

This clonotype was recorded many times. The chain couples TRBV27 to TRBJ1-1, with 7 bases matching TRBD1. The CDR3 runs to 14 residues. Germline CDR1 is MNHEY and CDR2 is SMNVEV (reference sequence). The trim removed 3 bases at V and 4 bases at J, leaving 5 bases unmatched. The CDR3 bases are TGTGCCAGCAGTTTGACAGGGAGAGGCACTGAAGCTTTCTTT. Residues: CASSLTGRGTEAFF.

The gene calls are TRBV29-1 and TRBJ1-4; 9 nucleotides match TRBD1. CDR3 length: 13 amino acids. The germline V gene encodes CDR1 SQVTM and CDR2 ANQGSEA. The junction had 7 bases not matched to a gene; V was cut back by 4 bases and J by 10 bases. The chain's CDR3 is CSVARDRDGKLFF. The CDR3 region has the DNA TGCAGCGTTGCCCGGGACAGGGATGGAAAACTGTTTTTT.

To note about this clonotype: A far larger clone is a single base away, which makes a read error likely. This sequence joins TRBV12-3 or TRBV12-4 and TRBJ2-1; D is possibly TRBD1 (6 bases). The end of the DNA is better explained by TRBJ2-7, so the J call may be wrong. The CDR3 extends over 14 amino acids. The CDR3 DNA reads TGTGCCAGCAGCGCCGCGCCAGGGGTCGACGGGCAGTACTTC. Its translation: CASSAAPGVDGQYF.

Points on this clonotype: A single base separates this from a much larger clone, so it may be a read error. The chain's CDR3 is CAGSPLRGSYNEQFF. CDR3 in DNA: TGTGCCGGCAGTCCTTTACGGGGCTCCTACAATGAGCAGTTCTTC. This chain connects TRBV28 to TRBJ2-1; TRBD2 might be the D (5 bases). CDR3 length: 15 residues. CDR1 MDHEN and CDR2 SYDVKM come from the germline V gene. Combining the CDR3 with reference TRBV28 and TRBJ2-1 gives the whole variable domain DVKVTQSSRYLVKRTGEKVFLECVQDMDHENMFWYRQDPGLGLRLIYFSYDVKMKEKGDIPEGYSVSREKKERFSLILESASTNQTSMYLCAGSPLRGSYNEQFFGPGTRLTVL.